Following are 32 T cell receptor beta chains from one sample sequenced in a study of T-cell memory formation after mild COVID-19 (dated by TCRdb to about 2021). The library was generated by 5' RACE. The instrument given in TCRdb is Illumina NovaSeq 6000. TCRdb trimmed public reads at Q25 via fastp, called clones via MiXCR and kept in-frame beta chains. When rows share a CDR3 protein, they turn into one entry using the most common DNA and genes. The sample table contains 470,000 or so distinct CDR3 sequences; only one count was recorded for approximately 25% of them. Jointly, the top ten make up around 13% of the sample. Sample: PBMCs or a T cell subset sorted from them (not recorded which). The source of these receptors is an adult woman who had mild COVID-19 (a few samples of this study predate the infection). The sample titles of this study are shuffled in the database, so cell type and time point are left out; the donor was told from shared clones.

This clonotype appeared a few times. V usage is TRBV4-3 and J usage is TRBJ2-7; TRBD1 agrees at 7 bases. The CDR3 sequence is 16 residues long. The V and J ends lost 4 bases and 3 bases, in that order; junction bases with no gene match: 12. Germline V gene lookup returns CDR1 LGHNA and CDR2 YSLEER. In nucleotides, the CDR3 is TGCGCCAGCAGCCCAGTCCTGGCAGGGGGATACTACGAGCAGTACTTC. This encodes CASSPVLAGGYYEQYF.

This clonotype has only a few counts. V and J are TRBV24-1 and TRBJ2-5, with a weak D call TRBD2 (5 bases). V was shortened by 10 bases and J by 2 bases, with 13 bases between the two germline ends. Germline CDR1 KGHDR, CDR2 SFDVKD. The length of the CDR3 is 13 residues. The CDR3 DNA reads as TGTGCCACGGGAGACTCTGGACAAGAGACCCAGTACTTC. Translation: CATGDSGQETQYF.

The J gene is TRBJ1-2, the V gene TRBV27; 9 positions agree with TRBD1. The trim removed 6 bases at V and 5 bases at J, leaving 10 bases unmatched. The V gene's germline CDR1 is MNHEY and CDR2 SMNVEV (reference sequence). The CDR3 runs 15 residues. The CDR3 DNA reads TGTGCCAGCAGCACGAAGCCGGGACAGGGATATGGCTACACCTTC. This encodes CASSTKPGQGYGYTF.

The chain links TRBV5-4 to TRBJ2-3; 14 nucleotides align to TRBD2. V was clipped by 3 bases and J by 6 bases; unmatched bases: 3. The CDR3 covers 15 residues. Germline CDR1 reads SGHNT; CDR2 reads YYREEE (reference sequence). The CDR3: CASSWGTSGSDTQYF. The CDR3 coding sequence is TGTGCCAGCAGCTGGGGGACTAGCGGGAGCGATACGCAGTATTTT. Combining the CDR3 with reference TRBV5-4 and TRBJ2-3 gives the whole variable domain ETGVTQSPTHLIKTRGQQVTLRCSSQSGHNTVSWYQQALGQGPQFIFQYYREEENGRGNFPPRFSGLQFPNYSSELNVNALELDDSALYLCASSWGTSGSDTQYFGPGTRLTVL.

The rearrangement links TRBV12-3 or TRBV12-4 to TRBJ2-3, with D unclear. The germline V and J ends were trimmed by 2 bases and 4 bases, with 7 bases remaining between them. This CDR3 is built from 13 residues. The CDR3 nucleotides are TGTGCCAGCAGTTTACTCATCCCAGATACGCAGTATTTT. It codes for CASSLLIPDTQYF.

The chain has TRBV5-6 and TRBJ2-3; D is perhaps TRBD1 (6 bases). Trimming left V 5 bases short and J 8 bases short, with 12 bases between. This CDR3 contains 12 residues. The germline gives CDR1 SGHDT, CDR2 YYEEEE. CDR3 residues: CASSSGTSTQYF. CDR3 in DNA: TGTGCCAGCAGTTCCGGGACAAGTACGCAGTATTTT.

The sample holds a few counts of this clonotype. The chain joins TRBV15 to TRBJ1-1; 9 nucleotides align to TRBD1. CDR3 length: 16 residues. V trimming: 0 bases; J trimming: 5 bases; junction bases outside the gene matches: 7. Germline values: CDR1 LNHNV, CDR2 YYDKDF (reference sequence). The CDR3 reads CATSREVGGQGTEAFF. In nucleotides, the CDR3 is TGTGCCACCAGCAGAGAAGTCGGAGGACAGGGGACTGAAGCTTTCTTT. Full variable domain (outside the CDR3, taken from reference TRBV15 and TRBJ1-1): DAMVIQNPRYQVTQFGKPVTLSCSQTLNHNVMYWYQQKSSQAPKLLFHYYDKDFNNEADTPDNFQSRRPNTSFCFLDIRSPGLGDTAMYLCATSREVGGQGTEAFFGQGTRLTVV.

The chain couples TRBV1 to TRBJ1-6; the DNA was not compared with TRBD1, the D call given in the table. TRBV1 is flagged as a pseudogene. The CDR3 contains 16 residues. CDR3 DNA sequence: TGCACCAGCAGCCAACCGGGGACAATCCTGAATTCACCCCTCCACTTT. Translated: CTSSQPGTILNSPLHF.

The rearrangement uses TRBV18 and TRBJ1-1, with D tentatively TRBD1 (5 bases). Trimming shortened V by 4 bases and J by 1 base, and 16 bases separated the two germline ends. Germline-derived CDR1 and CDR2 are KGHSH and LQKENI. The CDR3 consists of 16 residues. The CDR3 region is CASSLDPGLQNTEAFF. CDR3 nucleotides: TGTGCCAGCTCACTCGATCCGGGACTCCAGAACACTGAAGCTTTCTTT.

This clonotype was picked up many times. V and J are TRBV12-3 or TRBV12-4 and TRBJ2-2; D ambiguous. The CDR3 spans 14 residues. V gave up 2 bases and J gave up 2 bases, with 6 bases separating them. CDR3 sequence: CASSLLLNTGELFF. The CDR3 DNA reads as TGTGCCAGCAGTTTATTACTAAACACCGGGGAGCTGTTTTTT.

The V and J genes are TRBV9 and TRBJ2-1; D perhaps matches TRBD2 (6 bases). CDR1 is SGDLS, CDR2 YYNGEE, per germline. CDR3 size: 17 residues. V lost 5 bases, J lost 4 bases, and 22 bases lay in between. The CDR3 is CASSAIPHSGGYNEQFF. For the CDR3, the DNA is TGTGCCAGCAGTGCCATCCCCCATAGCGGAGGGTACAATGAGCAGTTCTTC. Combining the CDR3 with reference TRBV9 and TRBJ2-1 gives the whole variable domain DSGVTQTPKHLITATGQRVTLRCSPRSGDLSVYWYQQSLDQGLQFLIQYYNGEERAKGNILERFSAQQFPDLHSELNLSSLELGDSALYFCASSAIPHSGGYNEQFFGPGTRLTVL.

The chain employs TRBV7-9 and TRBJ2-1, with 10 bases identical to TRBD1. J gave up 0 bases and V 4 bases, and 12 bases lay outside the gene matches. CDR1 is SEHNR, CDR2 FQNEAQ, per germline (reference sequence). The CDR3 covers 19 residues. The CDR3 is CASSSSGTGAWSSYNEQFF. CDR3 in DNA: TGTGCCAGCAGCTCCTCCGGGACAGGGGCTTGGAGCTCCTACAATGAGCAGTTCTTC.

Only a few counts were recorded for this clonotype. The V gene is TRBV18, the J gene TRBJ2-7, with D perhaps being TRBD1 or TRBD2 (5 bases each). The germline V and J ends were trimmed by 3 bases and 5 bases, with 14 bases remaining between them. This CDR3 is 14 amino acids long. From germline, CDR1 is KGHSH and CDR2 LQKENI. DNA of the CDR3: TGTGCCAGCTCACCCCGGCAGGGAGTGGACGAGCAGTACTTC. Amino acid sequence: CASSPRQGVDEQYF.

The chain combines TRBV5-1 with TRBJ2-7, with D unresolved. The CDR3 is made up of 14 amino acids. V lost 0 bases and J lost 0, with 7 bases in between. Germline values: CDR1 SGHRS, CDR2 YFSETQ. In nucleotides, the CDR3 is TGCGCCAGCAGCTTGGAGTGGGACTCCTACGAGCAGTACTTC. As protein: CASSLEWDSYEQYF.

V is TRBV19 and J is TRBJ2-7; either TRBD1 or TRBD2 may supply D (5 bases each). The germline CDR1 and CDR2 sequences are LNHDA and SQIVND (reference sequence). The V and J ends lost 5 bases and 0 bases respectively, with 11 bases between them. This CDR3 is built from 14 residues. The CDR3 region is CASSSGAYSYEQYF. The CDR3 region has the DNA TGTGCCAGTAGTTCCGGGGCCTACTCCTACGAGCAGTACTTC.

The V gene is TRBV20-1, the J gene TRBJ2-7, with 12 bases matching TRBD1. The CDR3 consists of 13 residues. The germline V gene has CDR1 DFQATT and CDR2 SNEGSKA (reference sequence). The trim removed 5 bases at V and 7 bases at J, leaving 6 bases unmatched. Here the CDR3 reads CSARRDRGLEQYF. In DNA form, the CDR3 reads TGCAGTGCTCGCCGGGACAGGGGGCTAGAGCAGTACTTC.

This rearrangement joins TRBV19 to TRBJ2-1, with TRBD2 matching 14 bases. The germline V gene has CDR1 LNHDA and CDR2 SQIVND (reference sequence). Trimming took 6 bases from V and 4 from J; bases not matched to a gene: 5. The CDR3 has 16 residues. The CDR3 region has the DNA TGTGCCAGTAGCGAGACTAGCGGGAGGGGGTACAATGAGCAGTTCTTC. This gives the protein CASSETSGRGYNEQFF.

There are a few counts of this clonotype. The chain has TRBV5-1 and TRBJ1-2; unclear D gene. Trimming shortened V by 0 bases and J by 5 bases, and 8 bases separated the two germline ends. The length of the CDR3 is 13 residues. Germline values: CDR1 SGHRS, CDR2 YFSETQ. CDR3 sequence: CASSLAADYGYTF. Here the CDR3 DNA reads TGCGCCAGCAGCTTGGCAGCCGATTATGGCTACACCTTC.

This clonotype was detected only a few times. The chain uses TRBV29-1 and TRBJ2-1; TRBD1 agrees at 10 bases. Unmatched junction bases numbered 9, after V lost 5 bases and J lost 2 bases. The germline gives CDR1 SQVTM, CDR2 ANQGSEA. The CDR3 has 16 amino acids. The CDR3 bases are TGCAGCGTTCCGGGGACAGGGGAGTTGACCTACAATGAGCAGTTCTTC. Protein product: CSVPGTGELTYNEQFF.

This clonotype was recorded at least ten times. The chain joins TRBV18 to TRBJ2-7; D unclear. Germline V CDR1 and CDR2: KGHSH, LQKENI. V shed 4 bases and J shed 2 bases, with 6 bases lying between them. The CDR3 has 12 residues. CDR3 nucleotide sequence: TGTGCCAGCTCACAGCAACCCTACGAGCAGTACTTC. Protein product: CASSQQPYEQYF. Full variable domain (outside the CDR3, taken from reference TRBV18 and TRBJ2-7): NAGVMQNPRHLVRRRGQEARLRCSPMKGHSHVYWYRQLPEEGLKFMVYLQKENIIDESGMPKERFSAEFPKEGPSILRIQQVVRGDSAAYFCASSQQPYEQYFGPGTRLTVT.

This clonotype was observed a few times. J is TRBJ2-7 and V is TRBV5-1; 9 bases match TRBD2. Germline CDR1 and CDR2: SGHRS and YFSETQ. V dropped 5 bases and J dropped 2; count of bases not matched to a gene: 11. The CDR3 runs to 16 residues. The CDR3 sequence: CASRESSGDQPYEQYF. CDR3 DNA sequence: TGCGCCAGCAGAGAATCTAGCGGGGACCAACCCTACGAGCAGTACTTC.

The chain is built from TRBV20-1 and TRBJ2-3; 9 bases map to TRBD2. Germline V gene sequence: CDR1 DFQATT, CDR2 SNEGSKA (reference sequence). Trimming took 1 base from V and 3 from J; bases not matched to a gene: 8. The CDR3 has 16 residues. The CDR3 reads CSARATASGETDTQYF. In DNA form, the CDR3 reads TGCAGTGCTAGAGCTACGGCTAGCGGGGAAACAGATACGCAGTATTTT.

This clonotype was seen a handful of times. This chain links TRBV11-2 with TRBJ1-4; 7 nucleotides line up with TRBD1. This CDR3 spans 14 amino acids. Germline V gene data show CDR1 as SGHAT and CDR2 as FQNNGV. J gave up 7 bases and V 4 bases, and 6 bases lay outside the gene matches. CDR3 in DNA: TGTGCCAGCAGCTCACAGGGGATTTTTGAAAAACTGTTTTTT. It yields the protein CASSSQGIFEKLFF.

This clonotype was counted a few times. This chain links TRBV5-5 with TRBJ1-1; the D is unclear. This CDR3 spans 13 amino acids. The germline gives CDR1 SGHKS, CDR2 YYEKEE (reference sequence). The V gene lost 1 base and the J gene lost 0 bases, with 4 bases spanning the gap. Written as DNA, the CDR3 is TGTGCCAGCAGCTTGAAGGTGAACACTGAAGCTTTCTTT. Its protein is CASSLKVNTEAFF.

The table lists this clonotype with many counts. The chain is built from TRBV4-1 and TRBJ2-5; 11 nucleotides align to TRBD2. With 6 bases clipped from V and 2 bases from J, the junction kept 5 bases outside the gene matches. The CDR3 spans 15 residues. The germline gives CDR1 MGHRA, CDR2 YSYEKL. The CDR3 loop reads CASRSGLAVQETQYF. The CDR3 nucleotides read TGCGCCAGCAGGTCGGGACTAGCGGTTCAAGAGACCCAGTACTTC.

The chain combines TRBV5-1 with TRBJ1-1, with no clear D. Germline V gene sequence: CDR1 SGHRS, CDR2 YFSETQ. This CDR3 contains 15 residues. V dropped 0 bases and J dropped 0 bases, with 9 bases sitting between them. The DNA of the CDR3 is TGCGCCAGCAGCTTGGAGGCCAGTTTGAACACTGAAGCTTTCTTT. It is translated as CASSLEASLNTEAFF.

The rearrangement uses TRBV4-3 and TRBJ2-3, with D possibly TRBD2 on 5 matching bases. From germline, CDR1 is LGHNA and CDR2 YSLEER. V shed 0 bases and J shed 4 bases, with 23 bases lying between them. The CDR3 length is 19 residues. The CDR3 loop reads CASSQEVTENGNRADTQYF. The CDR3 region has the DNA TGCGCCAGCAGCCAAGAGGTGACCGAGAACGGGAATCGGGCAGATACGCAGTATTTT.

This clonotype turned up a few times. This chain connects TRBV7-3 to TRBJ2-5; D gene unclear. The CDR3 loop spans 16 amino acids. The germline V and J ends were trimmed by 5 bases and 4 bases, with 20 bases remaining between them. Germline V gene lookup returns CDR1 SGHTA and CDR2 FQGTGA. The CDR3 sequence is CASSHRSKGLGETQYF. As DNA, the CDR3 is TGTGCCAGCAGCCATAGGTCTAAAGGGTTAGGAGAGACCCAGTACTTC. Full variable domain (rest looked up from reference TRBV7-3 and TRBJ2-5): GAGVSQTPSNKVTEKGKYVELRCDPISGHTALYWYRQSLGQGPEFLIYFQGTGAADDSGLPNDRFFAVRPEGSVSTLKIQRTERGDSAVYLCASSHRSKGLGETQYFGPGTRLLVL.

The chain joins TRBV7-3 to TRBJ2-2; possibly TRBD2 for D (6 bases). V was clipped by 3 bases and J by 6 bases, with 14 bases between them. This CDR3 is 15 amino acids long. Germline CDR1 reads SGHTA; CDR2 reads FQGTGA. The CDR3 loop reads CASSFAGPTAGELFF. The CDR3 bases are TGTGCCAGCAGCTTTGCGGGACCAACCGCCGGGGAGCTGTTTTTT.

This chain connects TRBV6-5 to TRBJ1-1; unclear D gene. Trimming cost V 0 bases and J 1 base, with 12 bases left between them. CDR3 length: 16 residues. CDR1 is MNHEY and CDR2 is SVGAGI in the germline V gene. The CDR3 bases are TGTGCCAGCAGTTACTCTAAGGATTTGGGGAACACTGAAGCTTTCTTT. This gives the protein CASSYSKDLGNTEAFF.

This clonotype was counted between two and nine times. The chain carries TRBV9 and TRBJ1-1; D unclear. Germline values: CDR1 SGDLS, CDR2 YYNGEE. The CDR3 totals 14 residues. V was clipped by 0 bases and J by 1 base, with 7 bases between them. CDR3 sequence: CASSVAQANTEAFF. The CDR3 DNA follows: TGTGCCAGCAGCGTAGCTCAAGCGAACACTGAAGCTTTCTTT. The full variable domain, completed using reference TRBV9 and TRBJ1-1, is DSGVTQTPKHLITATGQRVTLRCSPRSGDLSVYWYQQSLDQGLQFLIQYYNGEERAKGNILERFSAQQFPDLHSELNLSSLELGDSALYFCASSVAQANTEAFFGQGTRLTVV.

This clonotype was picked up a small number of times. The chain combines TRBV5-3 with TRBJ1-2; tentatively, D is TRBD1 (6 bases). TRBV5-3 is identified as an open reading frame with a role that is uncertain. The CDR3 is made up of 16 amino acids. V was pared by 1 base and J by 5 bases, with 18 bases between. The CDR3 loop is CARSLIRGPAWYGYTF. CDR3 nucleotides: TGTGCCAGAAGCTTGATCAGGGGACCCGCCTGGTATGGCTACACCTTC.